Described below is a single T cell receptor beta chain sequence and its context. This record belongs to a study of cytomegalovirus exposure and HLA in healthy donors. The PCR contained 60 Vbeta and 13 Jbeta primers. Assay used: immunoSEQ multiplex PCR; TCRdb lists only in-frame clones, some missing. The sample shows about 180,000 clones, roughly 75% of them seen only once. The TCR was taken from a woman aged 25 to 39 in good health and CMV-seronegative. Source material: PBMCs.

The CDR3 nucleotides are TGTGCCAGCAGTTTCAGGGACAGGCGCGAGCAGTACTTC. This translates into CASSFRDRREQYF. The chain has TRBV6-5 and TRBJ2-7; 8 nucleotides agree with TRBD1. CDR1 is MNHEY and CDR2 is SVGAGI in the germline V gene. The V and J ends lost 4 bases and 6 bases, in that order; junction bases with no gene match: 5. This CDR3 is built from 13 residues.